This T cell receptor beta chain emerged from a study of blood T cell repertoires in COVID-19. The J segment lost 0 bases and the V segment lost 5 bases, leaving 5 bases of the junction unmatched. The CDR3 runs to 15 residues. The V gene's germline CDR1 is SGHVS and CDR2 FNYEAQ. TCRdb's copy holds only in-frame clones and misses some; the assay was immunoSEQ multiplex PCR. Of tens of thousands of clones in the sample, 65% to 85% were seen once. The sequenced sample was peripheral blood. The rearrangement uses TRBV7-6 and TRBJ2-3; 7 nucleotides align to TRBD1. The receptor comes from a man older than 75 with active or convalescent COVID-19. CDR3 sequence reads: CASSPGTVSTDTQYF. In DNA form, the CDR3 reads TGTGCCAGCAGCCCAGGGACAGTTAGCACAGATACGCAGTATTTT.